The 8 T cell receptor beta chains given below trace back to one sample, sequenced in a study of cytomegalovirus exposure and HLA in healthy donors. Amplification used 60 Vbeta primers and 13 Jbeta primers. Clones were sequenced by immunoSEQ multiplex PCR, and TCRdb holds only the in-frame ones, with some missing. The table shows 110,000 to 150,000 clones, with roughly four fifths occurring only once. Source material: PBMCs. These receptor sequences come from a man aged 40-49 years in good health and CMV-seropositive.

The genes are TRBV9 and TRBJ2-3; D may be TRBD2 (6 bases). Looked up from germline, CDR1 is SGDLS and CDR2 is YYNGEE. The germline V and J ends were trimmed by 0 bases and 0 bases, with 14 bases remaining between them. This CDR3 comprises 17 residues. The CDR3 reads CASSVAGTSRSTDTQYF. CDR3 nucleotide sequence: TGTGCCAGCAGCGTAGCGGGAACTAGCAGAAGCACAGATACGCAGTATTTT.

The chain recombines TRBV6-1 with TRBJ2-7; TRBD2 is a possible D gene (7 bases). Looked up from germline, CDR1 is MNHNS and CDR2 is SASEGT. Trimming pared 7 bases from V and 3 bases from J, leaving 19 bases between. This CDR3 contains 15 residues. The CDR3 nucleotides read TGTGCCAGCACCCCTTGGGGGGGGCGCCGCTACGAGCAGTACTTC. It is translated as CASTPWGGRRYEQYF.

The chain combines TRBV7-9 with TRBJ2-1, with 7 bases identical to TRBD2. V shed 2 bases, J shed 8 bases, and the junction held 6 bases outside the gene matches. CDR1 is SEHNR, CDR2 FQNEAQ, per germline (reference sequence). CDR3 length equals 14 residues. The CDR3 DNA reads TGTGCCAGCAGCTTAAACGGGGGGAGGGATGAGCAGTTCTTC. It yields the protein CASSLNGGRDEQFF.

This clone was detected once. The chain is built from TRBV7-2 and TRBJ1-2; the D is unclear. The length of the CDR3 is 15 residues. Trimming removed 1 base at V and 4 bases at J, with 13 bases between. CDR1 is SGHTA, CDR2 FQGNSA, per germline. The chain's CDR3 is CASSLDAASRYGYTF. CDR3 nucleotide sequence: TGTGCCAGCAGCTTAGACGCGGCCTCCCGCTATGGCTACACCTTC.

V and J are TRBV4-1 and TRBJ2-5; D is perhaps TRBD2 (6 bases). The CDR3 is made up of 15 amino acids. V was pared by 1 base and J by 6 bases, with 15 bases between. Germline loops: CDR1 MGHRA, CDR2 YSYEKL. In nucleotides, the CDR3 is TGCGCCAGCAGCCAAGTTTTGGGAGGAACAAAGACCCAGTACTTC. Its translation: CASSQVLGGTKTQYF.

The CDR3 DNA reads TGTGCCAGCAGCTTGGCGGGGGGCAAAAACATTCAGTACTTC. It specifies CASSLAGGKNIQYF. The chain recombines TRBV5-4 with TRBJ2-4; 7 bases are a match to TRBD2. Trimming cost V 0 bases and J 3 bases; bases outside gene matches: 0. CDR1 and CDR2 from the germline V gene are SGHNT and YYREEE (reference sequence). The CDR3 runs 14 residues.

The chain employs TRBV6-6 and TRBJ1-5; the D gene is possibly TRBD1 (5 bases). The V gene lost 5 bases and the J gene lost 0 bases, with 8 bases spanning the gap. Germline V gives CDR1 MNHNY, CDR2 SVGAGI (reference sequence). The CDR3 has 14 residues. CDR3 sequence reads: CASSGGLSNQPQHF. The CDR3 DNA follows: TGTGCCAGCAGTGGGGGACTTAGCAATCAGCCCCAGCATTTT.

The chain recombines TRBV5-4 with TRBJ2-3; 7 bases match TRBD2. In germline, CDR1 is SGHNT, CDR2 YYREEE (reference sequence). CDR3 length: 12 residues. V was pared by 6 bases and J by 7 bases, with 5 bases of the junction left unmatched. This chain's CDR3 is CASTGGSNTQYF. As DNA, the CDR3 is TGTGCCAGCACTGGCGGGAGTAATACGCAGTATTTT.